This T cell receptor (beta chain) derives from a study of sequential checkpoint blockade in melanoma. Study-wide context: Randomization was 1:1 between first-line nivolumab→ipilimumab and ipilimumab→nivolumab. After both sequences, patients received maintenance nivolumab. General observations from the study: Patients with week-13 increases in T-cell fraction and clonality benefited about 30 times more often.

By share, this clone ranks as medium-sized (0.01 to 0.1%). Its matching antigen is unknown. The germline V gene encodes CDR1 MDHEN and CDR2 SYDVKM. The V segment lost 4 bases and the J segment 4 bases; nucleotides outside the gene matches: 3. This CDR3 contains 13 residues. Clones were read by immunoSEQ multiplex PCR, and TCRdb kept only the in-frame ones, dropping some. The table records 10,000 to 15,000 clones, 26% of them present only once. This sample's treatment: randomized to nivolumab then ipilimumab (arm A) or the reverse (arm B). Material: tumor tissue (inferred from file names), obtained from a patient given nivolumab and ipilimumab in sequence. The V call is TRBV28, the J call TRBJ1-2; 7 bases are a match to TRBD1. This receptor was taken from a human donor with melanoma. The DNA for the CDR3 is TGTGCCAGCAGTTGGACAGGAGTCTATGGCTACACCTTC. It yields the protein CASSWTGVYGYTF.